Following are 18 T cell receptor beta chains from one sample sequenced in a study of T cells in Graves' hyperthyroidism and ophthalmopathy. It was RNA transcripts that yielded the amplified TCR beta CDR3 regions. The study used the HTBI primer set for a first-round RT-PCR of the TCR CDR3. TCRdb itself ran the multiplex PCR reads through MiXCR, one entry per CDR3 protein. The sample lists approximately 420,000 distinct CDR3 sequences, about an eighth seen once, with 5% to 6% in the top ten. Sequencing was performed on blood. The receptors originated from a woman between 18 and 29 years old with Graves' hyperthyroidism.

This clonotype was detected many times. The chain carries TRBV18 and TRBJ2-7; D gene unclear. V was clipped by 3 bases and J by 7 bases, with 13 bases between them. CDR3 length equals 13 residues. Germline CDR1 is KGHSH and CDR2 is LQKENI. The CDR3 DNA sequence: TGTGCCAGCTCACCGGGTCCCGCGGAAGAGCAGTACTTC. This gives the protein CASSPGPAEEQYF.

The chain joins TRBV12-3 or TRBV12-4 to TRBJ1-2, with a tentative D call TRBD1 (5 bases). CDR3 size: 14 residues. Trimming left V 3 bases short and J 4 bases short, with 12 bases between. The CDR3 coding sequence is TGTGCCAGCAGTTTGAGTTGGGGGGGCTATGGCTACACCTTC. Translating it yields CASSLSWGGYGYTF.

This clonotype was counted many times. V and J are TRBV5-5 and TRBJ2-1; TRBD2 agrees at 13 bases. CDR1 SGHKS and CDR2 YYEKEE come from the germline V gene (reference sequence). CDR3 size: 18 residues. After removal of 0 bases from V and 13 bases from J, the junction contained 16 bases not matched to a gene. The CDR3 region is CASSLAPTFRTSGSLQFF. Here the CDR3 DNA reads TGTGCCAGCAGCTTGGCGCCGACGTTTCGGACTAGCGGGAGTCTTCAGTTCTTC.

This clonotype was detected a few times. The V call is TRBV3-1, the J call TRBJ1-3; 7 nucleotides line up with TRBD1. V gave up 4 bases and J gave up 4 bases; unmatched junction bases: 4. The CDR3 runs 14 residues. Germline loops: CDR1 LGHDT, CDR2 YNNKEL (reference sequence). CDR3 bases: TGTGCCAGCAGCCGGACAGGCGGCGGAAACACCATATATTTT. Translating it yields CASSRTGGGNTIYF.

This clonotype appeared a few times. This chain uses TRBV4-1 with TRBJ2-7; 8 bases map to TRBD2. The CDR3 totals 14 residues. With 3 bases clipped from V and 3 bases from J, the junction kept 4 bases outside the gene matches. In germline, CDR1 is MGHRA, CDR2 YSYEKL. CDR3 nucleotide sequence: TGCGCCAGCAGCCACACTAGCGGAAACTACGAGCAGTACTTC. It is translated as CASSHTSGNYEQYF.

The V and J genes are TRBV25-1 and TRBJ1-4; 7 bases are a match to TRBD1. Germline V gene lookup returns CDR1 MGHDK and CDR2 SYGVNS. V lost 3 bases, J lost 8 bases, and 6 bases stayed unmatched. This CDR3 has 14 amino acids. CDR3 nucleotide sequence: TGTGCCAGCAGTGAGCGGTACAGGGGAGAAAAACTGTTTTTT. Its protein product is CASSERYRGEKLFF.

The V and J genes are TRBV19 and TRBJ2-3; D gene uncertain. Per the germline V gene, CDR1 is LNHDA and CDR2 is SQIVND (reference sequence). The length of the CDR3 is 14 residues. V gave up 5 bases and J gave up 3 bases, with 12 bases separating them. The chain's CDR3 is CASSSSISTDTQYF. For the CDR3, the DNA is TGTGCCAGTAGTTCGAGCATAAGTACAGATACGCAGTATTTT.

The chain links TRBV2 to TRBJ2-3, with 7 nucleotides matching TRBD1. J gave up 4 bases and V 8 bases, and 12 bases lay outside the gene matches. Germline V CDR1 and CDR2: SNHLY, FYNNEI. This CDR3 has 15 residues. DNA of the CDR3: TGTGCCAGCTCCCTAAGCCCAGGGACAGCAGATACGCAGTATTTT. Translation gives CASSLSPGTADTQYF.

This clonotype was detected ten times or more. The V gene is TRBV6-2 or TRBV6-3, the J gene TRBJ2-1, with 7 nucleotides matching TRBD2. This CDR3 has 17 amino acids. Trimming cost V 0 bases and J 7 bases; bases outside gene matches: 12. The germline gives CDR1 MNHEY, CDR2 SVGEGT. This chain's CDR3 is CASSYSVGGSRTNEQFF. In DNA, the CDR3 is TGTGCCAGCAGTTACTCGGTTGGCGGGAGTAGGACAAATGAGCAGTTCTTC.

This clonotype was seen more than once but under ten times. The chain has TRBV9 and TRBJ2-7; 7 bases map to TRBD2. The junction had 11 bases not matched to a gene; V was cut back by 4 bases and J by 4 bases. The CDR3 runs 15 residues. The V gene's germline CDR1 is SGDLS and CDR2 YYNGEE. CDR3 DNA sequence: TGTGCCAGCAGCCCTCGACCTCTAGCGGCATACGAGCAGTACTTC. Translated, it gives CASSPRPLAAYEQYF.

The chain combines TRBV7-6 with TRBJ1-3, with 9 bases fitting TRBD1. Germline CDR1 and CDR2: SGHVS and FNYEAQ. With 5 bases clipped from V and 2 bases from J, the junction kept 4 bases outside the gene matches. The CDR3 is made up of 15 amino acids. The chain's CDR3 is CASSQGQGTGNTIYF. Here the CDR3 DNA reads TGTGCCAGCAGCCAGGGACAGGGAACTGGAAACACCATATATTTT.

Many counts were recorded for this clonotype. The chain employs TRBV19 and TRBJ1-1; D possibly corresponds to TRBD1 (5 bases). The germline V gene has CDR1 LNHDA and CDR2 SQIVND (reference sequence). The CDR3 has 14 amino acids. V lost 3 bases, J lost 1 base, and 9 bases lay in between. CDR3 in DNA: TGTGCCAGTAGTATCTGGGACTCGAACACTGAAGCTTTCTTT. Protein: CASSIWDSNTEAFF.

This chain links TRBV19 with TRBJ2-5; D remains unclear. Trimming shortened V by 5 bases and J by 4 bases, and 17 bases separated the two germline ends. The CDR3 is 15 amino acids. Germline V gives CDR1 LNHDA, CDR2 SQIVND (reference sequence). CDR3 protein: CASSFSSFLGETQYF. The CDR3 DNA is TGTGCCAGTAGTTTTTCATCCTTCTTGGGAGAGACCCAGTACTTC.

This clonotype has a handful of counts. The chain carries TRBV7-6 and TRBJ2-7, with no clear D. From germline, CDR1 is SGHVS and CDR2 FNYEAQ. V lost 5 bases, J lost 4 bases, and 15 bases lay in between. CDR3 length: 14 amino acids. CDR3 sequence reads: CASSPSAVLYEQYF. The CDR3 DNA sequence: TGTGCCAGCAGCCCCTCGGCGGTCCTTTACGAGCAGTACTTC. Looking up the rest from reference TRBV7-6 and TRBJ2-7 gives the full variable domain: GAGVSQSPRYKVTKRGQDVALRCDPISGHVSLYWYRQALGQGPEFLTYFNYEAQQDKSGLPNDRFSAERPEGSISTLTIQRTEQRDSAMYRCASSPSAVLYEQYFGPGTRLTVT.

In this sample, this clonotype turned up many times. The genes are TRBV5-1 and TRBJ2-7; D is possibly TRBD2 (6 bases). This CDR3 has 14 residues. The germline gives CDR1 SGHRS, CDR2 YFSETQ. V lost 4 bases, J lost 0 bases, and 11 bases lay in between. The CDR3 DNA reads as TGCGCCAGCAGCAGAGCGGGCGACTCCTACGAGCAGTACTTC. Translating it yields CASSRAGDSYEQYF.

This clonotype was seen ten or more times. The chain's CDR3 is CASSAQAGGHTYGYTF. Written as DNA, the CDR3 is TGTGCCAGCAGCGCCCAGGCGGGGGGACATACTTATGGCTACACCTTC. The J gene is TRBJ1-2, the V gene TRBV9; possible D gene TRBD1, 6 bases. V was shortened by 3 bases and J by 5 bases, with 20 bases between the two germline ends. CDR3 length equals 16 residues. The germline V gene encodes CDR1 SGDLS and CDR2 YYNGEE.

The CDR3: CASTTPDRETQYF. The CDR3 region has the DNA TGTGCCAGCACCACGCCGGACCGAGAGACCCAGTACTTC. V usage is TRBV28 and J usage is TRBJ2-5; no clear D. V was shortened by 7 bases and J by 4 bases, with 13 bases between the two germline ends. This CDR3 comprises 13 residues. CDR1 is MDHEN, CDR2 SYDVKM, per germline.

This clonotype showed up just a few times. The J gene is TRBJ1-1, the V gene TRBV10-3, with D maybe TRBD1 (5 bases). Trimming stripped 8 bases from V and 7 bases from J, with 14 bases between. Per the germline V gene, CDR1 is ENHRY and CDR2 is SYGVKD. The CDR3 length is 12 residues. The CDR3 DNA is TGTGCCATCTCCCCGGGGGGGTTTGAAGCTTTCTTT. Amino acids: CAISPGGFEAFF.